This T cell receptor beta chain was sequenced during a study of shared clonotypes between healthy human individuals. Study conclusions and caveats: For naive CD4 cells, around 5% of clonotypes were shared across a handful of donors. It was expected that sequencing depth would affect clonotype sharing among donors.

The length of the CDR3 is 14 residues. V dropped 4 bases and J dropped 5 bases, with 12 bases sitting between them. CDR1 and CDR2 (germline): MNHNS, SASEGT. Concerning this clone: Antigen: not known.

Here immunoSEQ multiplex PCR was the method, and the copy in TCRdb shows in-frame clones only, minus some. The profile shows roughly 1,000,000 clones, around three quarters of them singletons. Caucasian adults residing in Nashville, Tennessee made up all the donors. In the CD4+ fraction, cells were divided into CD45RA+ naive and CD45RA-negative memory subsets. This receptor was obtained from a man aged 18 to 29 in good health. Some clones in this sample may be carry-over from other donors' samples. Sample: memory CD4+ T cells from PBMCs. The subset: CD45RA-negative fraction. The rearrangement uses TRBV6-1 and TRBJ1-5, with unresolved D. The CDR3 loop is CASSAAAGYQPQHF. Written as DNA, the CDR3 is TGTGCCAGCAGTGCCGCGGCGGGATATCAGCCCCAGCATTTT.